This T cell receptor beta chain was observed in a study of T cell responses to AZD1222 COVID-19 vaccine (dated by TCRdb to about 2021). Describing the broader study: AZD1222 recipients given second doses at about 4 weeks or at about 12 weeks were pooled, since spike-specific TCR depth and breadth were not found to differ between the two schedules. Trial participants were enrolled into age subgroups of 18-55, 56-69 and 70-plus years, which contained approximately 150, 30 and 60 TCR-sequenced participants, respectively. A total of 230 to 250 trial participants underwent TCR sequencing, of whom nearly 210 received two doses of AZD1222 and around 25 received two doses of the MenACWY control vaccine. On the study overall, not on this receptor specifically: Conclusions about previously exposed vaccinees are limited, since just six AZD1222 recipients were seropositive for SARS-CoV-2 at baseline. Because no day 14 peak-response samples were available, the repertoires could be characterized only after the peak T cell response. The whole spike protein was spanned by vaccine-associated CD4 TCRs, and dominant responses were seen in regions 160-218 and 743-854. Participants were mostly white British and included more females than males, and it was suggested by the authors that clonal diversity may have been underestimated. Reportedly, close to half of the unique spike-specific TCRs recognized epitopes lying outside the regions that are mutated in the B.1.351 and B.1.1.7 variants. After two AZD1222 doses, spike-specific TCR breadth and depth were significantly higher than at day 0 and than in MenACWY recipients. In the small 56-69-year group, the increase in depth fell short of significance, most likely because of low power.

Concerning this clone itself: The antigen this receptor binds is unknown. Per-base qualities were not stored, and no clone one base away is much larger.

The CDR3 regions of human TCRbeta chains were analyzed by immunosequencing. Regarding the original processing steps: Repertoire TCRs were checked for matches against a reference library of SARS-CoV-2-specific TCRs that had been generated using the MIRA antigen-specificity platform. Breadth meant the fraction of unique TCRs that were SARS-CoV-2-associated, whereas depth meant the fraction of total T cells that were SARS-CoV-2-associated. Each spike-specific TCR was assigned to its reactive spike region and to a CD4 or CD8 class using the MIRA data. Log10-transformed breadth and depth values were compared by one-way ANOVA with Sidak's multiple comparisons tests. TCRdb stores this immuneACCESS table with in-frame sequences only. Part of the clones is absent; in the studies checked, under half of the shortfall reflects unresolved V genes, and no reason is known for the rest. The DNA gave D and trimming, while V, J and clone size come from that table. This sample has more than 110,000 clones in its table, and about 93% of those were observed once. The top ten hold about 5.1% of the sample.

The time point label on this specimen signifies: baseline before first vaccination. Samples from vaccinated people were obtained from the UK trials COV001 and COV002, which included a single-blind randomized controlled phase 2/3 trial of AZD1222 (ChAdOx1 nCoV-19) in healthy adults. For TCRbeta chain sequencing, PBMC samples were collected from trial participants at day 0 and at day 28 after the second dose. In the germline V gene (reference sequence), CDR1 corresponds to SEHNR and CDR2 to FQNEAQ. The CDR3 runs 16 amino acids, cysteine and phenylalanine included. The CDR3 DNA has 48 bases and is translated from base 1. V drops 0 bases and J drops 5 bases, leaving 14 bases in between.

The starting material was peripheral blood, obtained on day 0 of AZD1222 vaccination. The rearrangement joined TRBV7-9 to TRBJ2-1, with a weak D call of TRBD2 (5 bases match). The receptor was isolated from an adult in good health. This receptor carries the CDR3 CASSLADREINNEQFF. At the DNA level, the sequence is TGTGCCAGCAGCTTAGCCGATCGGGAAATTAACAATGAGCAGTTCTTC.